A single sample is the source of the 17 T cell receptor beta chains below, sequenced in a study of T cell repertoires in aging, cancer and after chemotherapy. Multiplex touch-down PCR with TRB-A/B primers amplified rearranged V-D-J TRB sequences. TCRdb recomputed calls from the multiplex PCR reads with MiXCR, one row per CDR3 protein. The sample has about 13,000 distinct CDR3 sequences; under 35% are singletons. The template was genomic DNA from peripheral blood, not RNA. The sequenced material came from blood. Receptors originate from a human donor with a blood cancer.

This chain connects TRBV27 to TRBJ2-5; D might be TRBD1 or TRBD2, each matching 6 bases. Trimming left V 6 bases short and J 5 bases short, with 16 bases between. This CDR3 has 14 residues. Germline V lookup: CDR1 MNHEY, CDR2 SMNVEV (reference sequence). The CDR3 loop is CASSPVGGLETQYF. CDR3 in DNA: TGTGCCAGCAGCCCCGTCGGGGGCTTGGAGACCCAGTACTTC.

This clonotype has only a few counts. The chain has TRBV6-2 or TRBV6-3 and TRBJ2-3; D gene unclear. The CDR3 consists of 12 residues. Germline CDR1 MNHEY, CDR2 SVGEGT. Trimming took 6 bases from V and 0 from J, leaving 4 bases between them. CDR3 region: CASSPSTDTQYF. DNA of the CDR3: TGTGCCAGCAGCCCCAGCACAGATACGCAGTATTTT.

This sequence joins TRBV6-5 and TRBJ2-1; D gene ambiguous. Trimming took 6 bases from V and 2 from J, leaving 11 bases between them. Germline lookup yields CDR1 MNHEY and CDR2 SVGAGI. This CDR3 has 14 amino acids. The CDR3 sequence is CASSLLSTYNEQFF. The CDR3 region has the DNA TGTGCCAGCAGCCTCCTCTCAACCTACAATGAGCAGTTCTTC.

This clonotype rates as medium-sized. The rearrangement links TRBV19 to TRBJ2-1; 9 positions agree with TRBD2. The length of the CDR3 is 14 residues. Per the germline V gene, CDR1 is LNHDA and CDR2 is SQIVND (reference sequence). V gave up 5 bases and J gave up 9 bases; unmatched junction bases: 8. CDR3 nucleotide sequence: TGTGCCAGTAGTCTGGCGGGAGGGCTAGTTGAGCAGTTCTTC. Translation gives CASSLAGGLVEQFF.

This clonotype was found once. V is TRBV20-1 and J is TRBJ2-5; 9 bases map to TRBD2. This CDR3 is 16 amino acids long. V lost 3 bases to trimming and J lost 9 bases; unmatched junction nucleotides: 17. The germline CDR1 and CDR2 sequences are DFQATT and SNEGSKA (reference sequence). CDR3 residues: CSARFSGSAVPRAQYF. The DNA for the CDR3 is TGCAGTGCTAGGTTTAGCGGGAGCGCTGTCCCCCGGGCCCAGTACTTC.

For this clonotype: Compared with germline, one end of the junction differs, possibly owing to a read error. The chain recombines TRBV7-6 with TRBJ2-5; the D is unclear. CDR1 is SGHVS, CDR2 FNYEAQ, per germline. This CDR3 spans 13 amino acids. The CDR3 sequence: CASSLGQQETQYF. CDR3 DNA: TGTGCTAGCAGCTTGGGCCAACAAGAGACCCAGTACTTC.

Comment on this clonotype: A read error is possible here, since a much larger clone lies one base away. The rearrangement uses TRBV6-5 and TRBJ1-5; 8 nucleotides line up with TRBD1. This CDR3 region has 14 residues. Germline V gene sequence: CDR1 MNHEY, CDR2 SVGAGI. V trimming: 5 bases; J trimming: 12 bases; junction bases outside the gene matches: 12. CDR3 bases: TGTGCCAGCAGTCCACAGGGGGTGGGGATCCACCAGCATTTT. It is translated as CASSPQGVGIHQHF.

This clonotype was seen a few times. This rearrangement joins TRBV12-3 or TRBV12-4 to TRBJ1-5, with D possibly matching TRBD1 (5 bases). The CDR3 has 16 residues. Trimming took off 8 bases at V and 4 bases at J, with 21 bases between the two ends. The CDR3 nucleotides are TGTGCCAGCGTACTCCTCGGGGCGCAAAGTAATCAGCCCCAGCATTTT. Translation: CASVLLGAQSNQPQHF.

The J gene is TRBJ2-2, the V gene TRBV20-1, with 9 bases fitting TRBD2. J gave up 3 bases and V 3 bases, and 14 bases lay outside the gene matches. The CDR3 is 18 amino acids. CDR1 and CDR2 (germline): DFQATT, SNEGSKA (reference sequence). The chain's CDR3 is CSASPMASGAYYTGELFF. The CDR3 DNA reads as TGCAGTGCTAGTCCCATGGCTAGCGGGGCCTATTACACCGGGGAGCTGTTTTTT.

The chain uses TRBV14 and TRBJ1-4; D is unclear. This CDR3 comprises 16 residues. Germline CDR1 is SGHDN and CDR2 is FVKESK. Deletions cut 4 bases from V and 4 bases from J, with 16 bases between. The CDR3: CASSLSALGFNEKLFF. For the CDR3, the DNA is TGTGCCAGCAGCCTGTCTGCTTTGGGATTTAATGAAAAACTGTTTTTT.

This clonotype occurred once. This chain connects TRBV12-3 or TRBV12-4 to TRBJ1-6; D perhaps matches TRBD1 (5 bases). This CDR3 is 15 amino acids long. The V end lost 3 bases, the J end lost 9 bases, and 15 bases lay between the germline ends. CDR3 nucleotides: TGTGCCAGCAGTTTTACGGGGGGATTGGGTTCACCCCTCCACTTT. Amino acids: CASSFTGGLGSPLHF.

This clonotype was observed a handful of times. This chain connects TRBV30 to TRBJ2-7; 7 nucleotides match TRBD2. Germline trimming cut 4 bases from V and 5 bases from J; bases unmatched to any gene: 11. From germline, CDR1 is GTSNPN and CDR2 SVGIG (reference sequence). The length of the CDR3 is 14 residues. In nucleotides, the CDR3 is TGTGCCTGGACCAGGGACTACCGACCCAACGAGCAGTACTTC. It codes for CAWTRDYRPNEQYF.

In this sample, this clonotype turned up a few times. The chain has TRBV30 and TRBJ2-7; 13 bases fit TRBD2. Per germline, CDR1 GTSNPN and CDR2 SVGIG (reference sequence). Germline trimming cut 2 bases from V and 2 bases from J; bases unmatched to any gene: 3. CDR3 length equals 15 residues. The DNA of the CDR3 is TGTGCCTGGAGTATAGGACTAGCGGGAGCCTACGAGCAGTACGTC. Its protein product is CAWSIGLAGAYEQYV.

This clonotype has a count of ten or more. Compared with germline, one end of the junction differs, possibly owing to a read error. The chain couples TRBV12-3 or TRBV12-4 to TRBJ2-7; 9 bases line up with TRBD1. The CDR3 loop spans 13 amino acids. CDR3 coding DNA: TGTGCCAGCAGTTTCTCGAGACAGGGGGGAGTTGTCTTC. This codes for CASSFSRQGGVVF.

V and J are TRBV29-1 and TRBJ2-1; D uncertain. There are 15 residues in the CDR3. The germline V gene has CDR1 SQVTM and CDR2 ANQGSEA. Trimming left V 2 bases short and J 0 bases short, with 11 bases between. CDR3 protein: CSVESGLSSYNEQFF. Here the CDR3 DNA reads TGCAGCGTTGAATCGGGCTTAAGCTCCTACAATGAGCAGTTCTTC.

As DNA, the CDR3 is TGTGCCAGTAGTAACAGCGGCCGGGACAGCTACGAGCAGTACTTC. Translated, it gives CASSNSGRDSYEQYF. This chain joins TRBV19 and TRBJ2-7; 7 bases map to TRBD1. This CDR3 is built from 15 residues. Germline CDR1 is LNHDA and CDR2 is SQIVND (reference sequence). Germline trimming cut 4 bases from V and 3 bases from J; bases unmatched to any gene: 9.

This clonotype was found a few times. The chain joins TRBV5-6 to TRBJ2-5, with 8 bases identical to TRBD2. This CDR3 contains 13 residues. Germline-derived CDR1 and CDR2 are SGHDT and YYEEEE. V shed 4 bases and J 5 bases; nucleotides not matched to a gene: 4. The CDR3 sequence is CASSPSGGETQYF. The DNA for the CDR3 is TGTGCCAGCAGCCCCTCGGGGGGGGAGACCCAGTACTTC.